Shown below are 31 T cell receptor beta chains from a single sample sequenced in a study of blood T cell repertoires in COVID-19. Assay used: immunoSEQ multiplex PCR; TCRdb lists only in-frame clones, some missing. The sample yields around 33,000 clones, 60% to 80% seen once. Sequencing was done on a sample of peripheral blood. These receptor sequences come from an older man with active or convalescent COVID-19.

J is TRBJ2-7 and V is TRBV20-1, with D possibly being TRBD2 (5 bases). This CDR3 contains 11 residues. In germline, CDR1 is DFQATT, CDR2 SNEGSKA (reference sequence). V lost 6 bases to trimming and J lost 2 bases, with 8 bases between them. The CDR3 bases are TGCAGTGCCCCCGGGACCTACGAGCAGTACTTC. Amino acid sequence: CSAPGTYEQYF.

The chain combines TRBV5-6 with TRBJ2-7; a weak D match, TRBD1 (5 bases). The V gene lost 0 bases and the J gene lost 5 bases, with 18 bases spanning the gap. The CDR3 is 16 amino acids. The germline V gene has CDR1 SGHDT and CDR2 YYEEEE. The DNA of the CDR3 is TGTGCCAGCAGCTTGGGCCTGGGGTGGGCAGGGAACGAGCAGTACTTC. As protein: CASSLGLGWAGNEQYF.

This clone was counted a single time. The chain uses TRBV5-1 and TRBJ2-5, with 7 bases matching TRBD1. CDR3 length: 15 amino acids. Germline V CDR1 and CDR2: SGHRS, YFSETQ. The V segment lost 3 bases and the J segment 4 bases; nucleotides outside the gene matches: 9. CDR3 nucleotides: TGCGCCAGCAGCTCGATCACAGGGGCGGGAGAGACCCAGTACTTC. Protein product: CASSSITGAGETQYF.

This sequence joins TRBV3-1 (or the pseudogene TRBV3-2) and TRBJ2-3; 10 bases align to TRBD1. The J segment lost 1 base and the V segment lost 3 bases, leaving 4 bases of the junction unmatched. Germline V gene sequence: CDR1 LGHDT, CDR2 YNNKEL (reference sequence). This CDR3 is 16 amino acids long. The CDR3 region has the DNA TGTGCCAGCAGCCACCCCGGGACAGGGGGCACAGATACGCAGTATTTT. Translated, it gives CASSHPGTGGTDTQYF.

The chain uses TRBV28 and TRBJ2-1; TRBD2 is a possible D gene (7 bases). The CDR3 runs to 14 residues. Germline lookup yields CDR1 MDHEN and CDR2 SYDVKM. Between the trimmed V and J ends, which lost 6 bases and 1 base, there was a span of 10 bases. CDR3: CASRGGVSYNEQFF. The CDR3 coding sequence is TGTGCCAGCAGAGGGGGGGTGTCCTACAATGAGCAGTTCTTC.

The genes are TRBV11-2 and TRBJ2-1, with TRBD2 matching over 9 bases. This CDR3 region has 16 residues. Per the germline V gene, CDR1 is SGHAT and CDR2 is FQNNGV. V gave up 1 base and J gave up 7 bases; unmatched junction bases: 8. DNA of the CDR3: TGTGCCAGCAGCTTAGGAGGGTTAGCGGGAGTGAATGAGCAGTTCTTC. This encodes CASSLGGLAGVNEQFF. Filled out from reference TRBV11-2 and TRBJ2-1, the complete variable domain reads EAGVAQSPRYKIIEKRQSVAFWCNPISGHATLYWYQQILGQGPKLLIQFQNNGVVDDSQLPKDRFSAERLKGVDSTLKIQPAKLEDSAVYLCASSLGGLAGVNEQFFGPGTRLTVL.

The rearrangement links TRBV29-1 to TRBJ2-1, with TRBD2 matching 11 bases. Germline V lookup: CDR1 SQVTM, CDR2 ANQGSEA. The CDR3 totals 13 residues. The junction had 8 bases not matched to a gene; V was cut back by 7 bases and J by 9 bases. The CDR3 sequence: CSATSGGIGEQFF. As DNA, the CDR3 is TGCAGCGCTACTAGCGGGGGAATAGGTGAGCAGTTCTTC.

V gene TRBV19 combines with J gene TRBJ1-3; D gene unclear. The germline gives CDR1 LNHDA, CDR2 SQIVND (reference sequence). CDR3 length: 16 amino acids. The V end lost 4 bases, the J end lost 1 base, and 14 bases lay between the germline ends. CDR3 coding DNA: TGTGCCAGTAGTAAGTTCGGGTCATCTTCTGGAAACACCATATATTTT. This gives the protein CASSKFGSSSGNTIYF.

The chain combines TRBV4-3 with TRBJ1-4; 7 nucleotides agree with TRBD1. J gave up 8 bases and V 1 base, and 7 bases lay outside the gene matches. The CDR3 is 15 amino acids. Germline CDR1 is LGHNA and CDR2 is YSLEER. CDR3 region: CASSQVQGEREKLFF. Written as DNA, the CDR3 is TGCGCCAGCAGCCAAGTTCAGGGGGAGCGGGAAAAACTGTTTTTT.

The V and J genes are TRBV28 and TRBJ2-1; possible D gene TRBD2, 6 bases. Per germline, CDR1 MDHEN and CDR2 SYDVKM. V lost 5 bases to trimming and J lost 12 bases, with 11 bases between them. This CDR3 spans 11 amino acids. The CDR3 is CASSKVGGQFF. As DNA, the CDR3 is TGTGCCAGCAGTAAAGTCGGGGGGCAGTTCTTC.

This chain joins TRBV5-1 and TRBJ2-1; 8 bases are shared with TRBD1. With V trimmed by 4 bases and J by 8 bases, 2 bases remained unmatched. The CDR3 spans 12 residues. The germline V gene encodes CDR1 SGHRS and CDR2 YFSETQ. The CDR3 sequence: CASSKDRDEQFF. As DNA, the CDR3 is TGCGCCAGCAGCAAGGACAGGGATGAGCAGTTCTTC.

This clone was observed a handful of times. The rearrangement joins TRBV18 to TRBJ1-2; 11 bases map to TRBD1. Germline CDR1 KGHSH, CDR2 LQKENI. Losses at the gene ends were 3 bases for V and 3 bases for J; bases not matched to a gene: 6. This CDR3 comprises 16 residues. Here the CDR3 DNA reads TGTGCCAGCTCACCCACCTGGACAGGGGGCGACTATGGCTACACCTTC. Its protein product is CASSPTWTGGDYGYTF.

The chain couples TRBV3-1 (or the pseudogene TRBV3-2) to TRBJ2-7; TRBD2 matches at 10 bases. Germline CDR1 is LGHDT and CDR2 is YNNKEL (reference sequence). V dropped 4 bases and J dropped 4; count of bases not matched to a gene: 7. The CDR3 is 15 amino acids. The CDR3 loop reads CASSLSGLAEYEQYF. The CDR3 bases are TGTGCCAGCAGCCTTTCTGGACTAGCGGAATACGAGCAGTACTTC.

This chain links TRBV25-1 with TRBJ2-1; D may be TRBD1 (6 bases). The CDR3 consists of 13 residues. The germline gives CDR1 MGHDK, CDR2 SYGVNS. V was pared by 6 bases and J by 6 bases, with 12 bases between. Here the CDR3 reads CASSGTGSNEQFF. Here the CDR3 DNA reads TGTGCCAGCAGCGGTACAGGGAGCAATGAGCAGTTCTTC.

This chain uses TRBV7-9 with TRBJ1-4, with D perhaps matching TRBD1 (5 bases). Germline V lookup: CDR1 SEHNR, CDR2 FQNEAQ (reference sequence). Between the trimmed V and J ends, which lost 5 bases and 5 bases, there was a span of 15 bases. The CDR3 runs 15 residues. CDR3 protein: CASSPRGGLNEKLFF. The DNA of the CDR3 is TGTGCCAGCAGCCCCCGGGGGGGACTGAATGAAAAACTGTTTTTT. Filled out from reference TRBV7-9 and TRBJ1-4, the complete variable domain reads DTGVSQNPRHKITKRGQNVTFRCDPISEHNRLYWYRQTLGQGPEFLTYFQNEAQLEKSRLLSDRFSAERPKGSFSTLEIQRTEQGDSAMYLCASSPRGGLNEKLFFGSGTQLSVL.

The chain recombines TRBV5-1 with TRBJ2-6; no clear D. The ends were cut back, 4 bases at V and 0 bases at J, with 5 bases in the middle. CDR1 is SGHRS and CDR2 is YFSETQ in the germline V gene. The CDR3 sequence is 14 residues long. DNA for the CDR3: TGCGCCAGCAGCGGGCACTCTGGGGCCAACGTCCTGACTTTC. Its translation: CASSGHSGANVLTF.

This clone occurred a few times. The CDR3 nucleotides read TGTGCCAGCAGCCAAGATTTTCGGGGGGACTACGAGCAGTACTTC. This codes for CASSQDFRGDYEQYF. The V and J genes are TRBV4-2 and TRBJ2-7; 7 nucleotides match TRBD2. Looked up from germline, CDR1 is LGHNA and CDR2 is YNFKEQ. CDR3 length: 15 residues. Trimming cost V 0 bases and J 3 bases; bases outside gene matches: 5.

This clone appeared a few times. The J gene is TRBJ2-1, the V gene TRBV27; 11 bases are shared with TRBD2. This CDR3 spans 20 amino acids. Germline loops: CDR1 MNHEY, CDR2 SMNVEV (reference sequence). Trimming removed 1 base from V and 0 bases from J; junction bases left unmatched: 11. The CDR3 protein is CASSLWGSGTSGISYNEQFF. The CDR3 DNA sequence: TGTGCCAGCAGTTTATGGGGATCCGGGACTAGCGGTATCTCCTACAATGAGCAGTTCTTC.

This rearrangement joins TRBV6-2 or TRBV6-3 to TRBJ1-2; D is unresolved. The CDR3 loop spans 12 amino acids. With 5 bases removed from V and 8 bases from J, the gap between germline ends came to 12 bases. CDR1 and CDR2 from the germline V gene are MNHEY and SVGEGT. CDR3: CASSQWEGGYTF. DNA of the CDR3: TGTGCCAGCAGTCAATGGGAGGGAGGCTACACCTTC.

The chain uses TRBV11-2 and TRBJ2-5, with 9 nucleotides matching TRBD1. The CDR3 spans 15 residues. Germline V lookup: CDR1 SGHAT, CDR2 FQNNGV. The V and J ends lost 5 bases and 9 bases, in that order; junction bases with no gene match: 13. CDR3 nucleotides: TGTGCCAGCAGCGTACAGGGGGCAGTCCTGGTTGCCCAGTACTTC. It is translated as CASSVQGAVLVAQYF.

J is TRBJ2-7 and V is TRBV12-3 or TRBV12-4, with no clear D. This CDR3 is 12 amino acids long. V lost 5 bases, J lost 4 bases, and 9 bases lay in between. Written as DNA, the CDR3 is TGTGCCAGCAGTCCCGACACATACGAGCAGTACTTC. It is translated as CASSPDTYEQYF.

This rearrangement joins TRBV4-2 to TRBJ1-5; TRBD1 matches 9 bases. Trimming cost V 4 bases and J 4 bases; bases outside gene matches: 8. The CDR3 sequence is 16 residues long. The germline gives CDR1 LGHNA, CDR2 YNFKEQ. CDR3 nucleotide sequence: TGTGCCAGCAGCCGGGACAGGGATGTTGGGAATCAGCCCCAGCATTTT. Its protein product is CASSRDRDVGNQPQHF.

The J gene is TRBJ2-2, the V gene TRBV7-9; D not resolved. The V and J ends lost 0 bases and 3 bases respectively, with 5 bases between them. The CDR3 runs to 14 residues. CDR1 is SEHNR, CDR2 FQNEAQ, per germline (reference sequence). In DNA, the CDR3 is TGTGCCAGCAGCTTAGCCCTTTACACCGGGGAGCTGTTTTTT. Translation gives CASSLALYTGELFF. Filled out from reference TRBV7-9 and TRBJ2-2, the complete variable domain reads DTGVSQNPRHKITKRGQNVTFRCDPISEHNRLYWYRQTLGQGPEFLTYFQNEAQLEKSRLLSDRFSAERPKGSFSTLEIQRTEQGDSAMYLCASSLALYTGELFFGEGSRLTVL.

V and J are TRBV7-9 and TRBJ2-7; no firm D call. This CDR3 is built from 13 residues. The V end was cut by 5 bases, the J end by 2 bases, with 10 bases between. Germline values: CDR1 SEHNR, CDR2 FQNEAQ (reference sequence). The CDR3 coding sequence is TGTGCCAGCAGCACAACACGTACCTACGAGCAGTACTTC. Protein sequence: CASSTTRTYEQYF.

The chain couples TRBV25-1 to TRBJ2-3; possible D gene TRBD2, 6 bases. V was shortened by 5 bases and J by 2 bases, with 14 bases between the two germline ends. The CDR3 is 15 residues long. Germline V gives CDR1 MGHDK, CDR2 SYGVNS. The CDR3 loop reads CASSKLADLTDTQYF. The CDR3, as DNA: TGTGCCAGCAGTAAACTAGCAGATCTCACAGATACGCAGTATTTT.

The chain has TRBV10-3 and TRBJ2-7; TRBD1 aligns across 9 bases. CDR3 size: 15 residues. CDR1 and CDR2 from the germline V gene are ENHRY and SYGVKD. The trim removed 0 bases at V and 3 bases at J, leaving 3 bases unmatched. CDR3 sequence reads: CAISESGTGIYEQYF. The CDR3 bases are TGTGCCATCAGTGAGTCCGGGACAGGGATCTACGAGCAGTACTTC.

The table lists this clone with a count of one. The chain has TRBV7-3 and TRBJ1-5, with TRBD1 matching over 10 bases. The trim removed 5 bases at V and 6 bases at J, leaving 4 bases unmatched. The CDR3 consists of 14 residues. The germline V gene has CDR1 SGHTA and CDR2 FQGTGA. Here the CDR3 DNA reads TGTGCCAGCAGCGGGACAGGGGATGGTCAGCCCCAGCATTTT. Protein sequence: CASSGTGDGQPQHF.

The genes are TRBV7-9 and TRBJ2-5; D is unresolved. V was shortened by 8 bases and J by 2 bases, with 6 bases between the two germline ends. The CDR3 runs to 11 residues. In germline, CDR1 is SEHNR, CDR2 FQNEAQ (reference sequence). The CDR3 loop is CASGPQETQYF. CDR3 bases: TGTGCCAGCGGGCCACAAGAGACCCAGTACTTC.

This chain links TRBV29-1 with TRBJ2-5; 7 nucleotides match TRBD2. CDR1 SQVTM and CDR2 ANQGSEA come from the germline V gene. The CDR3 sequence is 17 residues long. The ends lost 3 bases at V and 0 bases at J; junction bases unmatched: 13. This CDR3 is CSVDWLADPKYQETQYF. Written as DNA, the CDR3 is TGCAGCGTTGACTGGCTAGCGGATCCCAAGTACCAAGAGACCCAGTACTTC.

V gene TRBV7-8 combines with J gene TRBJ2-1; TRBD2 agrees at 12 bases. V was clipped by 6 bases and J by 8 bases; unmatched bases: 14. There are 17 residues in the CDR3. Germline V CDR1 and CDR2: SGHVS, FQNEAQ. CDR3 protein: CASSSRTTSGRSYEQFF. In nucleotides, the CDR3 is TGTGCCAGCAGTTCCCGTACGACTAGCGGGAGAAGCTATGAGCAGTTCTTC.

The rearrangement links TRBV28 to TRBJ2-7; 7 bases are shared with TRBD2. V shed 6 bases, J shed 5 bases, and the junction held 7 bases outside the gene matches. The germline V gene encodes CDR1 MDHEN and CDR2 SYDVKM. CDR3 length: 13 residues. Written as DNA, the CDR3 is TGTGCCAGCAGAAAAGCGGGAATGAACGAGCAGTACTTC. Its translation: CASRKAGMNEQYF.